This record looks at one T cell receptor (beta chain) sequence and its context. The data were taken from a study of blood T cell repertoires in COVID-19. With 2 bases removed from V and 7 bases from J, the gap between germline ends came to 6 bases. The germline gives CDR1 SNHLY, CDR2 FYNNEI. The CDR3 is 12 residues long. The data were produced by immunoSEQ multiplex PCR, yet TCRdb's version contains in-frame clones alone and is incomplete. The repertoire has about 190,000 clones, 85% to 90% of them found once; the top ten carry 2.5% to 3.5%. The chain has TRBV2 and TRBJ1-3; no clear D gene. The source material was peripheral blood. The receptor was isolated from a man aged 35 to 55 with active or convalescent COVID-19. This CDR3 is CASSESRNTIYF. In DNA, the CDR3 is TGTGCCAGCAGTGAATCTCGGAACACCATATATTTT.